The clone carrying this T cell receptor (beta chain) was seen once. CDR1 SGHTA and CDR2 FQGNSA come from the germline V gene. The V segment lost 5 bases and the J segment 4 bases; nucleotides outside the gene matches: 9. The CDR3 runs 15 residues. The sample is drawn from a study of T-cell memory formation after mild COVID-19. In TCRdb, the 5' RACE reads were re-called with MiXCR into one record per CDR3 protein. This table has fewer than 250,000 distinct CDR3 sequences, around 25% appearing once. V and J are TRBV7-2 and TRBJ2-3; 7 nucleotides agree with TRBD1. Sequencing was done on a sample of PBMCs or a T cell subset sorted from them (not recorded which). This clonotype was sampled from an adult woman who had mild COVID-19 (a few samples of this study predate the infection). Cell type and time point are not known. CDR3 nucleotides: TGTGCCAGCAGCCCCGGGGCAGGGGGTCCAGATACGCAGTATTTT. Translating it yields CASSPGAGGPDTQYF.